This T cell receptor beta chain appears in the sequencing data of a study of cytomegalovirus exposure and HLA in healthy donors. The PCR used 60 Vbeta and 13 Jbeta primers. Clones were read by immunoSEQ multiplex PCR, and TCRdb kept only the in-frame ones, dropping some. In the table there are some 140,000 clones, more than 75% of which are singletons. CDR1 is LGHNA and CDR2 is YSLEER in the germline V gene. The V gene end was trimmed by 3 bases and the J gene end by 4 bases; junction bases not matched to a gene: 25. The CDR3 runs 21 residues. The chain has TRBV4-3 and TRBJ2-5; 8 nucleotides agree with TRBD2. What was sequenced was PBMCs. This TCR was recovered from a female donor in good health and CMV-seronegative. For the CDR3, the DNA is TGCGCCAGCAGCCACCCCGTCTGGCGGGAGGCCAAGGTGTGTTTTTTAGAGACCCAGTACTTC. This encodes CASSHPVWREAKVCFLETQYF.